Listed here are 13 T cell receptor beta chains from one sample, sequenced in a study of blood T cell repertoires in COVID-19. Profiling relied on immunoSEQ multiplex PCR, and the TCRdb table lists in-frame clones only, not all of them. The sample contains 150,000 or so clones, roughly 80% of which appear only once. The sequencing sample was made of peripheral blood. All receptors come from an older woman with COVID-19, enrolled during active disease.

This chain joins TRBV7-8 and TRBJ1-5; TRBD1 agrees at 7 bases. There are 16 residues in the CDR3. Trimming took 5 bases from V and 0 from J; bases not matched to a gene: 7. The germline CDR1 and CDR2 sequences are SGHVS and FQNEAQ. The CDR3 spells CASSEGQKNSNQPQHF. The DNA for the CDR3 is TGTGCCAGCAGCGAGGGACAGAAAAATAGCAATCAGCCCCAGCATTTT.

The J gene is TRBJ1-2, the V gene TRBV5-1, with D possibly being TRBD1 (5 bases). CDR1 is SGHRS and CDR2 is YFSETQ in the germline V gene. The length of the CDR3 is 13 residues. Between the trimmed V and J ends, which lost 0 bases and 7 bases, there was a span of 10 bases. CDR3 sequence (DNA): TGCGCCAGCAGCTTGGATGGGGCAACTGGCTACACCTTC. It yields the protein CASSLDGATGYTF.

The chain couples TRBV5-4 to TRBJ1-1; the D gene is possibly TRBD1 (5 bases). The V gene's germline CDR1 is SGHNT and CDR2 YYREEE (reference sequence). Trimming pared 1 base from V and 5 bases from J, leaving 12 bases between. The CDR3 totals 14 residues. Here the CDR3 DNA reads TGTGCCAGCAGCTTGTGGGGGGGTAGTACTGAAGCTTTCTTT. Residues: CASSLWGGSTEAFF. The complete variable domain, with remaining parts taken from reference TRBV5-4 and TRBJ1-1, reads ETGVTQSPTHLIKTRGQQVTLRCSSQSGHNTVSWYQQALGQGPQFIFQYYREEENGRGNFPPRFSGLQFPNYSSELNVNALELDDSALYLCASSLWGGSTEAFFGQGTRLTVV.

V and J are TRBV27 and TRBJ2-1, with 14 bases matching TRBD2. This CDR3 is 16 amino acids long. Germline V gene lookup returns CDR1 MNHEY and CDR2 SMNVEV (reference sequence). V trimming: 3 bases; J trimming: 3 bases; junction bases outside the gene matches: 1. Here the CDR3 DNA reads TGTGCCAGCAGTTTCGGGACTAGCGGGAGCTACAATGAGCAGTTCTTC. It codes for CASSFGTSGSYNEQFF.

The rearrangement uses TRBV9 and TRBJ2-2; D remains unclear. Germline CDR1 is SGDLS and CDR2 is YYNGEE. Trimming took off 1 base at V and 1 base at J, with 8 bases between the two ends. The CDR3 has 15 amino acids. CDR3 region: CASSVRRGNTGELFF. CDR3 sequence (DNA): TGTGCCAGCAGCGTAAGAAGAGGGAACACCGGGGAGCTGTTTTTT.

This clone was seen a few times. The chain uses TRBV5-1 and TRBJ1-2; D gene unclear. V shed 0 bases and J shed 8 bases, with 11 bases lying between them. Germline CDR1 is SGHRS and CDR2 is YFSETQ. The CDR3 totals 13 residues. CDR3 coding DNA: TGCGCCAGCAGCTTGGACGGGGAGCAAGGCTACACCTTC. Residues: CASSLDGEQGYTF. Based on the CDR3 plus reference TRBV5-1 and TRBJ1-2, the full variable domain is KAGVTQTPRYLIKTRGQQVTLSCSPISGHRSVSWYQQTPGQGLQFLFEYFSETQRNKGNFPGRFSGRQFSNSRSEMNVSTLELGDSALYLCASSLDGEQGYTFGSGTRLTVV.

The V call is TRBV5-1, the J call TRBJ1-1; possibly TRBD1 for D (6 bases). The CDR3 length is 13 residues. CDR1 SGHRS and CDR2 YFSETQ come from the germline V gene. V was shortened by 5 bases and J by 5 bases, with 13 bases between the two germline ends. CDR3 amino acids: CASRGSGETEAFF. The CDR3 coding sequence is TGCGCCAGCAGAGGTTCAGGGGAGACTGAAGCTTTCTTT.

The chain has TRBV9 and TRBJ1-1; 7 bases match TRBD1. The V gene's germline CDR1 is SGDLS and CDR2 YYNGEE. The CDR3 runs to 15 residues. The J segment lost 3 bases and the V segment lost 0 bases, leaving 5 bases of the junction unmatched. The CDR3 here is CASSVGGQGDTEAFF. The CDR3 region has the DNA TGTGCCAGCAGCGTAGGGGGGCAGGGGGACACTGAAGCTTTCTTT.

This chain joins TRBV7-9 and TRBJ2-3; 16 nucleotides match TRBD2. The V and J ends lost 6 bases and 5 bases, in that order; junction bases with no gene match: 11. The CDR3 contains 18 residues. Germline V gives CDR1 SEHNR, CDR2 FQNEAQ (reference sequence). The CDR3 bases are TGTGCCAGCAGATCTTCCGGGACTAGCGGGAGGGGAGGAGATACGCAGTATTTT. It codes for CASRSSGTSGRGGDTQYF.

The rearrangement uses TRBV9 and TRBJ1-6; D not certain. Per germline, CDR1 SGDLS and CDR2 YYNGEE. Trimming removed 3 bases at V and 14 bases at J, with 18 bases between. The CDR3 is 14 residues long. In nucleotides, the CDR3 is TGTGCCAGCAGCGCGGGATCATTCCAAAGTTCCCTCCACTTT. Its translation: CASSAGSFQSSLHF.

V usage is TRBV5-1 and J usage is TRBJ2-2; 9 bases match TRBD2. The germline V gene encodes CDR1 SGHRS and CDR2 YFSETQ. CDR3 size: 16 residues. V lost 4 bases, J lost 3 bases, and 7 bases stayed unmatched. For the CDR3, the DNA is TGCGCCAGCAGCGGAAAGCGGGGGGAATACACCGGGGAGCTGTTTTTT. This gives the protein CASSGKRGEYTGELFF.

The rearrangement joins TRBV6-1 to TRBJ1-3; the D is unclear. The germline V gene encodes CDR1 MNHNS and CDR2 SASEGT. V lost 0 bases to trimming and J lost 0 bases, with 3 bases between them. This CDR3 has 14 residues. The CDR3 sequence: CASSEASSGNTIYF. The CDR3 bases are TGTGCCAGCAGTGAAGCTAGCTCTGGAAACACCATATATTTT.

The CDR3 sequence: CASSFPGPGLLARAGNEQFF. For the CDR3, the DNA is TGTGCCAGCAGTTTCCCCGGGCCCGGGTTACTAGCGAGAGCAGGCAATGAGCAGTTCTTC. This rearrangement joins TRBV27 to TRBJ2-1; 7 nucleotides match TRBD2. The CDR3 is 20 amino acids. The germline V gene has CDR1 MNHEY and CDR2 SMNVEV (reference sequence). V lost 3 bases, J lost 6 bases, and 23 bases stayed unmatched.